The next 3 T cell receptor beta chains were all read from a single sample in a study. Treg sorting used a CD4+CD25+CD127-/low gate. TRBV12-4/TRBJ1-2 clonotypes were amplified with adaptor-ligated barcode primers. Via MiXCR, TCRdb re-called the multiplex PCR reads, giving one row per CDR3 protein. This sample carries hundreds of distinct CDR3 sequences, more than 5% of them seen once, and the ten largest clones take roughly a third. The sample taken for sequencing was tumor-infiltrating Tregs sorted from the breast tumor. Receptor source: a female donor with breast cancer.

This clonotype is categorized as large. V and J are TRBV12-5 and TRBJ1-2, with unresolved D. In germline, CDR1 is LGHNT, CDR2 FRNRAP. This CDR3 is 13 amino acids long. V gave up 7 bases and J gave up 5 bases, with 14 bases separating them. Here the CDR3 reads CASVPDRWYGYTF. The CDR3 DNA follows: TGTGCTAGTGTACCGGACCGGTGGTATGGCTACACCTTC. Full variable domain (missing parts from reference TRBV12-5 and TRBJ1-2): DARVTQTPRHKVTEMGQEVTMRCQPILGHNTVFWYRQTMMQGLELLAYFRNRAPLDDSGMPKDRFSAEMPDATLATLKIQPSEPRDSAVYFCASVPDRWYGYTFGSGTRLTVV.

This clonotype counts as large (0.1 to 1%). V gene TRBV12-3 or TRBV12-4 combines with J gene TRBJ1-2; D remains unclear. The CDR3 consists of 12 residues. V lost 7 bases, J lost 6 bases, and 12 bases lay in between. The CDR3 sequence is CASTRFPNGYTF. The CDR3 bases are TGTGCCAGCACCCGTTTCCCGAATGGCTACACCTTC.

This clonotype is categorized as medium-sized. The chain has TRBV12-3 or TRBV12-4 and TRBJ1-2, with D uncertain. Trimming cost V 3 bases and J 2 bases, with 10 bases left between them. CDR3 length equals 14 residues. As DNA, the CDR3 is TGTGCCAGCAGTTTTAGAAGGGTCAACTATGGCTACACCTTC. It is translated as CASSFRRVNYGYTF.